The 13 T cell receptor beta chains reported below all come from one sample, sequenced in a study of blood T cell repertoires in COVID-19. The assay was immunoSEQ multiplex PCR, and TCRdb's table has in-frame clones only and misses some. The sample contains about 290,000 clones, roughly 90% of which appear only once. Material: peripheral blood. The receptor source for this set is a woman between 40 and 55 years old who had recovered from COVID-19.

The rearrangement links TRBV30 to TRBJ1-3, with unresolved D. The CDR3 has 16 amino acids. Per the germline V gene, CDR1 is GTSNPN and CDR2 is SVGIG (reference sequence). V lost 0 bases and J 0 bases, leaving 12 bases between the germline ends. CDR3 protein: CAWSVTGIGSGNTIYF. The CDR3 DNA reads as TGTGCCTGGAGTGTAACCGGGATAGGCTCTGGAAACACCATATATTTT.

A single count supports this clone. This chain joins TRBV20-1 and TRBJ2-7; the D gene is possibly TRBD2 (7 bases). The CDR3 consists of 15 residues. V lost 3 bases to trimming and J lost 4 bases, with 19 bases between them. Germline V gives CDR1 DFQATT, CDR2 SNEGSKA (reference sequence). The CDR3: CSASSGGEISYEQYF. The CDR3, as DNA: TGCAGTGCTAGTTCGGGGGGCGAAATATCATACGAGCAGTACTTC.

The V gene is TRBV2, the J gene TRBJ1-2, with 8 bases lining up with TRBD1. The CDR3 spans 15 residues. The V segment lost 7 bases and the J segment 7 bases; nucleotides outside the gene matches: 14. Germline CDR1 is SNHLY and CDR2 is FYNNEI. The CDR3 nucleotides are TGTGCCAGCACCTTGGACAGGGCCAGGATTGGTGGCTACACCTTC. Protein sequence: CASTLDRARIGGYTF. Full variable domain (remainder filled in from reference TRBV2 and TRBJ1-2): EPEVTQTPSHQVTQMGQEVILRCVPISNHLYFYWYRQILGQKVEFLVSFYNNEISEKSEIFDDQFSVERPDGSNFTLKIRSTKLEDSAMYFCASTLDRARIGGYTFGSGTRLTVV.

CDR3 residues: CASSPTGQGPRNEKLFF. In DNA form, the CDR3 reads TGCGCCAGCAGCCCCACTGGACAGGGTCCCCGTAATGAAAAACTGTTTTTT. The rearrangement uses TRBV4-1 and TRBJ1-4; 8 bases fit TRBD1. The CDR3 is made up of 17 amino acids. The germline gives CDR1 MGHRA, CDR2 YSYEKL. J gave up 4 bases and V 4 bases, and 11 bases lay outside the gene matches.

The CDR3 loop is CASSHSGSDNEQFF. The CDR3 DNA sequence: TGTGCCAGCAGCCATAGCGGGAGTGACAATGAGCAGTTCTTC. This rearrangement joins TRBV5-4 to TRBJ2-1; 9 nucleotides agree with TRBD2. The CDR3 runs 14 residues. Germline V gene data show CDR1 as SGHNT and CDR2 as YYREEE (reference sequence). Germline trimming cut 4 bases from V and 5 bases from J; bases unmatched to any gene: 4.

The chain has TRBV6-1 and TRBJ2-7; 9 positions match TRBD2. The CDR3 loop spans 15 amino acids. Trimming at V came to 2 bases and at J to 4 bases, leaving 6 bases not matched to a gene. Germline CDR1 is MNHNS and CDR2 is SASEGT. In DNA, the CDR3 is TGTGCCAGCAGTGAACCCACTAGCGGGCCATACGAGCAGTACTTC. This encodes CASSEPTSGPYEQYF.

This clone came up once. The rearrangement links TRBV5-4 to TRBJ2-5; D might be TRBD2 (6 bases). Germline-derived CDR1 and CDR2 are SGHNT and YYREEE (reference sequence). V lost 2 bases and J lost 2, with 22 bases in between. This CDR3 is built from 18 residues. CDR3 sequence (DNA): TGTGCCAGCAGCTTATTGTTTTCGGCGGGGTCCTTACAAGAGACCCAGTACTTC. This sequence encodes CASSLLFSAGSLQETQYF.

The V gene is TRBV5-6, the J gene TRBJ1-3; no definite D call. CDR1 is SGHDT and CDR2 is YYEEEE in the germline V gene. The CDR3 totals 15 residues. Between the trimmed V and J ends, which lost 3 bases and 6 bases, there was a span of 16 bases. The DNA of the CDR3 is TGTGCCAGCAGCTATATGTGGTCGGCGGAAAACACCATATATTTT. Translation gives CASSYMWSAENTIYF.

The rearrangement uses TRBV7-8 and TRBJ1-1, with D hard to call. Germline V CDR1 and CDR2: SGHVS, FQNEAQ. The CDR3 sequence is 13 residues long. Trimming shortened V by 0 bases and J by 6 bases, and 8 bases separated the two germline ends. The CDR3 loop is CASSLAGQAEAFF. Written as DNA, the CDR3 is TGTGCCAGCAGCTTAGCTGGCCAGGCTGAAGCTTTCTTT.

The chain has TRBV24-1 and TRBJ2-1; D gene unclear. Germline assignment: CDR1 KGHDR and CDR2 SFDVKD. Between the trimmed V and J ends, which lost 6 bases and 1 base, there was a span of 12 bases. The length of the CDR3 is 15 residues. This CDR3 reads CATSHHGNSYNEQFF. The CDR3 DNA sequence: TGTGCCACCAGTCACCATGGCAATTCCTACAATGAGCAGTTCTTC.

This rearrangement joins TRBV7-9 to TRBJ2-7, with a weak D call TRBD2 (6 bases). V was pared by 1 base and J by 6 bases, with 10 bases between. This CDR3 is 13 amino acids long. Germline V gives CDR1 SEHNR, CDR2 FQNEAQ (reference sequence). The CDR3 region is CASSLEDGGEQYF. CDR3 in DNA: TGTGCCAGCAGCTTAGAGGACGGGGGCGAGCAGTACTTC.

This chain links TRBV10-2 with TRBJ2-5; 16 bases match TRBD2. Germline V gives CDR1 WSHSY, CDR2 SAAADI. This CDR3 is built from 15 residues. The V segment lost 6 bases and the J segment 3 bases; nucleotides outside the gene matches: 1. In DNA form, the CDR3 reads TGCGCCAGCAGGGGGACTAGCGGGAGGGAAGAGACCCAGTACTTC. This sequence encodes CASRGTSGREETQYF.

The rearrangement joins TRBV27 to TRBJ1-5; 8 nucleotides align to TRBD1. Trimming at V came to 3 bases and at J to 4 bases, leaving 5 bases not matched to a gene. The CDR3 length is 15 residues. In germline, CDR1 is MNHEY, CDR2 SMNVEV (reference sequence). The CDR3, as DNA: TGTGCCAGCAGTTTTCAGACAGGGGTAAATCAGCCCCAGCATTTT. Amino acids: CASSFQTGVNQPQHF.